This T cell receptor beta chain was recovered during a study of PD-1 blockade in classical Hodgkin lymphoma. Germline CDR1 SEHNR, CDR2 FQNEAQ (reference sequence). The CDR3 consists of 17 residues. Trimming shortened V by 1 base and J by 0 bases, and 13 bases separated the two germline ends. The method was immunoSEQ multiplex PCR; TCRdb's version includes in-frame clones alone and lacks a portion of them. The table includes about 46,000 clones, around 81% detected once. Every single patient, without exception, relapsed after autologous stem cell transplantation, and brentuximab vedotin exposure varied. Relapsed/refractory classical Hodgkin lymphoma patients had complete, partial or progressive responses.

The sequence was collected from a human donor with classical Hodgkin lymphoma. The V gene is TRBV7-9, the J gene TRBJ2-1; no reliable D call. This specimen consisted of peripheral blood mononuclear cells (PBMCs), obtained before the second cycle of nivolumab. The CDR3 DNA follows: TGTGCCAGCAGCTTAGAAGCGACGGTGAGCTCCTACAATGAGCAGTTCTTC. Translating it yields CASSLEATVSSYNEQFF.